Below, one T cell receptor beta chain is given with its context. The antigen remains unidentified. This record belongs to a study of neurological immune-mediated disorders. Study results and caveats: Phylogenetic grouping assigned the repertoires of 18 of 34 multiple sclerosis patients to one related-CDR3 cluster, which constitutes a possible signature.

A single record per CDR3 protein comes from TCRdb applying MiXCR to the 5' RACE reads. Here the sample spans about 66,000 distinct CDR3 sequences, roughly 4.8% being singletons. The CDR3 consists of 16 residues. V shed 4 bases and J shed 0 bases, with 15 bases lying between them. Per germline, CDR1 SGHTA and CDR2 FQGNSA. This TCR was recovered from a woman in her 70s with multiple sclerosis. The chain uses TRBV7-2 and TRBJ2-5; D unresolved. Sequencing was carried out using PBMCs. DNA of the CDR3: TGTGCCAGCAGCTCACACTCCAGCGCGTACCAAGAGACCCAGTACTTC. Amino acid sequence: CASSSHSSAYQETQYF.